The clone carrying this T cell receptor beta chain was counted at least ten times. Its antigen is unidentified. In building TCR beta libraries, iRepertoire HTBI primers were used together with Arm-PCR of CDR3 regions. TCRdb re-analysed the multiplex PCR reads in MiXCR, keeping a single row per CDR3 protein. The repertoire holds 200,000 to 250,000 distinct CDR3 sequences, with 18% as singletons. The CDR3 runs to 13 residues. Trimming took 4 bases from V and 1 from J, leaving 7 bases between them. Per the germline V gene, CDR1 is SEHNR and CDR2 is FQNEAQ (reference sequence). This specimen comes from a study of regulatory T cells in long-lasting Graves disease. Study-level results: Among the persistent patients, 2,500 to 3,000 public clonotypes were shared, more than the approximately 960 shared among new patients. Persistent disease showed a preference for TRBV28, TRBJ1-2 and TRBJ2-5. Newly diagnosed Graves' patients had higher TCR diversity than persistent ones.

The time point denotes: newly diagnosed GD, antithyroid drugs for less than 3 months. With RNA extracted from PBMCs as input, the TCR library was made. Graves' disease diagnosis was established per American Thyroid Association guidelines. The receptor's source is a female donor with Graves disease. The sample in question was peripheral blood mononuclear cells (PBMCs), obtained at new diagnosis, from a patient treated with antithyroid drugs. This chain links TRBV7-9 with TRBJ1-1; D unclear. DNA for the CDR3: TGTGCCAGCAGCTCTGACAAGAACACTGAAGCTTTCTTT. Protein product: CASSSDKNTEAFF.